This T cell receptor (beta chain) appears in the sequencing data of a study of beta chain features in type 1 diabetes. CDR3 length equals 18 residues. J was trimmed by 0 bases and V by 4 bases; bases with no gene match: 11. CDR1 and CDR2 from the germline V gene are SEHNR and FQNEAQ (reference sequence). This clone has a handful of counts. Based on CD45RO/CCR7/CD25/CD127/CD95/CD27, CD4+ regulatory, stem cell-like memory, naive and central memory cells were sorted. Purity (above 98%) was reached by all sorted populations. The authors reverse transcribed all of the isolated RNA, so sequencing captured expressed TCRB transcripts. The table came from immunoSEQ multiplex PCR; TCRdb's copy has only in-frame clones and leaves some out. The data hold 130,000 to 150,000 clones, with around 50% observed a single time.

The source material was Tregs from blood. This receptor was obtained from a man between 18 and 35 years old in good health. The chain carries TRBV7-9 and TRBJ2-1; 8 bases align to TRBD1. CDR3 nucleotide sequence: TGTGCCAGCAGCTCAGACAGGGGCCTAACGAGCTCCTACAATGAGCAGTTCTTC. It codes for CASSSDRGLTSSYNEQFF.